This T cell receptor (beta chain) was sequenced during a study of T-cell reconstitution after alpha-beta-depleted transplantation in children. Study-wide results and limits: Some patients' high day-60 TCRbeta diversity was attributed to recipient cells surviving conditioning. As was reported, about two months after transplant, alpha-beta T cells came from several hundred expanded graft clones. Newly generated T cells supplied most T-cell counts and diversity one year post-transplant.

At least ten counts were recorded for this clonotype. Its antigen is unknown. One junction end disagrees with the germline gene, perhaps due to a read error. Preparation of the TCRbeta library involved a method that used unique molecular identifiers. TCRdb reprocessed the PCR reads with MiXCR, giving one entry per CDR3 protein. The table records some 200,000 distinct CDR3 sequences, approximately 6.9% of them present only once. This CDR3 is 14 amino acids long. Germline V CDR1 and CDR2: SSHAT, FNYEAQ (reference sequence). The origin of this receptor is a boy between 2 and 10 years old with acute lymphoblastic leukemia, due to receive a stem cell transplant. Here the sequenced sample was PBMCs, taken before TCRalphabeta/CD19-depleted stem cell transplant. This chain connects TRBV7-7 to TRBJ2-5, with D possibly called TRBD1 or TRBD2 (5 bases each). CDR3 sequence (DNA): TGTGCTAGCAGCCTCGTCTTGGGGGTAGAGACCCAGTACTTC. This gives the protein CASSLVLGVETQYF.